The subject of this entry is one T cell receptor beta chain. V shed 5 bases, J shed 2 bases, and the junction held 6 bases outside the gene matches. Germline V lookup: CDR1 DFQATT, CDR2 SNEGSKA (reference sequence). The CDR3 has 14 residues. This entry comes from a study of identical twins. TCRdb re-analysed the 5' RACE reads in MiXCR, keeping a single row per CDR3 protein. The sample holds 1.5 million to 2 million distinct CDR3 sequences, about 32% seen once. The sequence came from a newborn girl in good health. Sequencing was performed on cord blood. The chain employs TRBV20-1 and TRBJ2-3; 8 positions agree with TRBD2. The CDR3 nucleotides read TGCAGTGCTGGTCATAGCGGGGTCACAGATACGCAGTATTTT. Translation: CSAGHSGVTDTQYF.